This T cell receptor (beta chain) was captured by sequencing in a study of memory CD4+ T cells and cytomegalovirus serostatus. Germline V gene sequence: CDR1 SNHLY, CDR2 FYNNEI. The J segment lost 4 bases and the V segment lost 6 bases, leaving 11 bases of the junction unmatched. CDR3 length: 15 residues. The protocol was immunoSEQ multiplex PCR, while the TCRdb copy is restricted to in-frame clones and leaves out a portion. Of some 50,000 clones detected, around four fifths appear once; the ten largest clones hold about 1.1%. The sort gate was single viable CD3+CD4+CD8-CD45RO+ cells for memory CD4+ T cells.

The chain links TRBV2 to TRBJ1-1; the match to TRBD1 covers 7 bases. The sample taken for sequencing was memory CD4+ T cells from blood. The source of this sequence is an adult in good health and CMV-seropositive. The CDR3 DNA follows: TGTGCCAGCAGAAAACCACAGGGGAGCGGCACTGAAGCTTTCTTT. This gives the protein CASRKPQGSGTEAFF. The full variable domain, in which reference TRBV2 and TRBJ1-1 provide the parts outside the CDR3, is EPEVTQTPSHQVTQMGQEVILRCVPISNHLYFYWYRQILGQKVEFLVSFYNNEISEKSEIFDDQFSVERPDGSNFTLKIRSTKLEDSAMYFCASRKPQGSGTEAFFGQGTRLTVV.